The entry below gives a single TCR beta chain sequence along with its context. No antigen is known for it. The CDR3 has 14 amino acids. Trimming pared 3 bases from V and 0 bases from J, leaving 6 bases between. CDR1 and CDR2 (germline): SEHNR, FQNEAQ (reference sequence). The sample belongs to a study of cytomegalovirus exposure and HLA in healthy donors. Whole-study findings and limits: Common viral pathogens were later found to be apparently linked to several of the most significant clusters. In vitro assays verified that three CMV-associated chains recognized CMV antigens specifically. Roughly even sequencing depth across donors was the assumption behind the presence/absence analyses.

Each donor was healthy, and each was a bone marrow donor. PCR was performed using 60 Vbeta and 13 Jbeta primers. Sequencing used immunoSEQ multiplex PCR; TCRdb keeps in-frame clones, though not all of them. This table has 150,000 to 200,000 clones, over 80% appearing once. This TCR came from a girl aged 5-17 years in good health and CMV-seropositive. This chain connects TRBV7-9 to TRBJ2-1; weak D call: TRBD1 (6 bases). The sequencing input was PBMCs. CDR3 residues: CASSLDSSYNEQFF. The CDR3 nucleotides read TGTGCCAGCAGCTTGGACAGCTCCTACAATGAGCAGTTCTTC. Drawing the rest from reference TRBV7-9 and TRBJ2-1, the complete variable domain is DTGVSQNPRHKITKRGQNVTFRCDPISEHNRLYWYRQTLGQGPEFLTYFQNEAQLEKSRLLSDRFSAERPKGSFSTLEIQRTEQGDSAMYLCASSLDSSYNEQFFGPGTRLTVL.